The next 2 T cell receptor beta chains were all read from a single sample in a study of T cells after yellow fever vaccination. TCRdb independently ran MiXCR on the 5' RACE reads; one entry per CDR3 protein. The table lists 500,000 to 700,000 distinct CDR3 sequences, 19% of them singletons, with 13% to 15% in the top ten. The input for sequencing was PBMCs, taken 15 days after the yellow fever booster vaccination. These receptors came from a man aged 25-40 years who received the YFV17D yellow fever vaccine.

The CDR3 region is CSVSATSTDTQYF. Here the CDR3 DNA reads TGCAGCGTTTCTGCCACGAGCACAGATACGCAGTATTTT. The chain is built from TRBV29-1 and TRBJ2-3, with D uncertain. This CDR3 spans 13 amino acids. The germline V gene encodes CDR1 SQVTM and CDR2 ANQGSEA. With 5 bases removed from V and 0 bases from J, the gap between germline ends came to 9 bases.

The gene calls are TRBV2 and TRBJ1-4, with 7 nucleotides matching TRBD1. CDR1 is SNHLY and CDR2 is FYNNEI in the germline V gene. This CDR3 is built from 14 residues. The V and J ends lost 3 bases and 5 bases, in that order; junction bases with no gene match: 3. The CDR3 sequence is CASSDQTGNEKLFF. DNA for the CDR3: TGTGCCAGCAGTGACCAGACAGGGAATGAAAAACTGTTTTTT.